Listed here are 21 T cell receptor beta chains from one sample, sequenced in a study of beta chain features in type 1 diabetes. The authors reverse transcribed all of the isolated RNA, so sequencing captured expressed TCRB transcripts. Sequencing was performed with immunoSEQ multiplex PCR; in TCRdb, only in-frame clones are kept and a portion is missing. The data show about 350,000 clones, 15% to 20% seen once. The sample consisted of naive CD4+ T cells from blood. These receptor sequences come from a woman aged 18-29 years in good health.

The chain links TRBV6-5 to TRBJ1-2; 7 nucleotides align to TRBD1. There are 12 residues in the CDR3. Germline lookup yields CDR1 MNHEY and CDR2 SVGAGI. After removal of 4 bases from V and 7 bases from J, the junction contained 3 bases not matched to a gene. Here the CDR3 reads CASSSRGFGYTF. Written as DNA, the CDR3 is TGTGCCAGCAGTTCCAGGGGGTTTGGCTACACCTTC.

A note on this clone: The same CDR3 is also encoded by other DNA sequences in this sample. The rearrangement links TRBV2 to TRBJ2-7; weak D call: TRBD1 (6 bases). The germline CDR1 and CDR2 sequences are SNHLY and FYNNEI. V shed 6 bases and J shed 0 bases, with 6 bases lying between them. The CDR3 sequence is 12 residues long. The CDR3 here is CASRQGSYEQYF. The DNA of the CDR3 is TGTGCCAGCAGACAGGGCTCCTACGAGCAGTACTTC.

The V gene is TRBV11-2, the J gene TRBJ2-4; 11 nucleotides line up with TRBD1. Germline V gene sequence: CDR1 SGHAT, CDR2 FQNNGV. The trim removed 5 bases at V and 8 bases at J, leaving 8 bases unmatched. The CDR3 has 15 residues. The CDR3: CASSGWDRGSDIQYF. In nucleotides, the CDR3 is TGTGCCAGCAGCGGATGGGACAGGGGGTCTGACATTCAGTACTTC.

The chain carries TRBV30 and TRBJ1-3, with D hard to call. Per the germline V gene, CDR1 is GTSNPN and CDR2 is SVGIG (reference sequence). Deletions cut 1 base from V and 0 bases from J, with 10 bases between. There are 15 residues in the CDR3. In DNA, the CDR3 is TGTGCCTGGAGTGGGCAGTCTTACTCTGGAAACACCATATATTTT. Protein sequence: CAWSGQSYSGNTIYF. Variable domain in full (rest from reference TRBV30 and TRBJ1-3): SQTIHQWPATLVQPVGSPLSLECTVEGTSNPNLYWYRQAAGRGLQLLFYSVGIGQISSEVPQNLSASRPQDRQFILSSKKLLLSDSGFYLCAWSGQSYSGNTIYFGEGSWLTVV.

This CDR3 reads CASSVSQGGNNSPLHF. CDR3 DNA sequence: TGTGCCAGCAGCGTAAGCCAGGGAGGGAATAATTCACCCCTCCACTTT. The rearrangement uses TRBV9 and TRBJ1-6, with TRBD1 as a possible D gene (5 bases). The V and J ends lost 1 base and 5 bases respectively, with 13 bases between them. The CDR3 contains 16 residues. Per germline, CDR1 SGDLS and CDR2 YYNGEE.

This chain joins TRBV18 and TRBJ1-1; TRBD1 aligns across 7 bases. The CDR3 covers 17 residues. Germline V gene lookup returns CDR1 KGHSH and CDR2 LQKENI. Trimming took 3 bases from V and 4 from J; bases not matched to a gene: 14. CDR3 bases: TGTGCCAGCTCACCCTACCTATCAGGCAGGGGGTCCACTGAAGCTTTCTTT. Its translation is CASSPYLSGRGSTEAFF.

The chain recombines TRBV5-4 with TRBJ2-5; D gene uncertain. The V end lost 2 bases, the J end lost 3 bases, and 5 bases lay between the germline ends. The germline CDR1 and CDR2 sequences are SGHNT and YYREEE (reference sequence). The length of the CDR3 is 12 residues. CDR3 amino acids: CASSFYEETQYF. CDR3 bases: TGTGCCAGCAGCTTCTATGAAGAGACCCAGTACTTC.

The chain employs TRBV5-4 and TRBJ1-6; 12 bases are shared with TRBD1. Per germline, CDR1 SGHNT and CDR2 YYREEE (reference sequence). The CDR3 extends over 16 amino acids. After removal of 5 bases from V and 6 bases from J, the junction contained 6 bases not matched to a gene. For the CDR3, the DNA is TGTGCCAGCAGGACCGGGACAGGGGGCTCTAATTCACCCCTCCACTTT. As protein: CASRTGTGGSNSPLHF.

The chain uses TRBV25-1 and TRBJ1-2; 8 nucleotides line up with TRBD1. V gave up 6 bases and J gave up 1 base; unmatched junction bases: 1. Germline assignment: CDR1 MGHDK and CDR2 SYGVNS. The CDR3 consists of 13 residues. CDR3 in amino acids: CASRGQDNYGYTF. In DNA, the CDR3 is TGTGCCAGCAGGGGACAGGATAACTATGGCTACACCTTC.

The genes are TRBV6-1 and TRBJ2-2; D uncertain. The CDR3 has 9 residues. Trimming stripped 11 bases from V and 7 bases from J, with 5 bases between. CDR1 and CDR2 from the germline V gene are MNHNS and SASEGT. The CDR3 here is CAEVGELFF. The CDR3, as DNA: TGTGCCGAGGTCGGGGAGCTGTTTTTT.

The table lists this clone with a few counts. The rearrangement uses TRBV5-1 and TRBJ2-1; 7 nucleotides line up with TRBD2. Germline loops: CDR1 SGHRS, CDR2 YFSETQ. After removal of 3 bases from V and 14 bases from J, the junction contained 14 bases not matched to a gene. CDR3 size: 14 residues. CDR3 protein: CASSSSGEGHEEFF. In DNA form, the CDR3 reads TGCGCCAGCAGCTCCTCGGGGGAGGGCCACGAGGAGTTCTTC.

This clone came up a few times. This chain connects TRBV30 to TRBJ1-6, with D unclear. V lost 2 bases and J lost 7, with 9 bases in between. Germline V gene data show CDR1 as GTSNPN and CDR2 as SVGIG (reference sequence). CDR3 length equals 13 residues. CDR3 in DNA: TGTGCCTGGAGTTCGGGGAGGAATTCACCCCTCCACTTT. It encodes CAWSSGRNSPLHF.

The chain links TRBV29-1 to TRBJ1-5, with 8 bases aligning to TRBD1. J lost 4 bases, V lost 6 bases, and 5 bases had no gene match. The CDR3 has 13 residues. Germline-derived CDR1 and CDR2 are SQVTM and ANQGSEA. In nucleotides, the CDR3 is TGCAGCGTGCAGGGGGCGCGAAATCAGCCCCAGCATTTT. Translating it yields CSVQGARNQPQHF.

The chain has TRBV7-8 and TRBJ2-3; 7 bases agree with TRBD1. Germline CDR1 and CDR2: SGHVS and FQNEAQ. Losses at the gene ends were 2 bases for V and 7 bases for J; bases not matched to a gene: 12. This CDR3 is built from 16 residues. CDR3 coding DNA: TGTGCCAGCAGCTTACCCCTTACGACAGGGACAAATACGCAGTATTTT. This sequence encodes CASSLPLTTGTNTQYF. Full variable domain (missing parts from reference TRBV7-8 and TRBJ2-3): GAGVSQSPRYKVAKRGQDVALRCDPISGHVSLFWYQQALGQGPEFLTYFQNEAQLDKSGLPSDRFFAERPEGSVSTLKIQRTQQEDSAVYLCASSLPLTTGTNTQYFGPGTRLTVL.

The chain recombines TRBV15 with TRBJ2-1; 11 nucleotides line up with TRBD2. This CDR3 comprises 16 residues. Germline V gives CDR1 LNHNV, CDR2 YYDKDF (reference sequence). Germline trimming cut 4 bases from V and 6 bases from J; bases unmatched to any gene: 8. In nucleotides, the CDR3 is TGTGCCACCAGCAAGCCTCTAGCGGGAGGTTTCAATGAGCAGTTCTTC. Amino acids: CATSKPLAGGFNEQFF.

This clone was picked up a small number of times. The chain has TRBV19 and TRBJ2-7, with a tentative D call TRBD2 (6 bases). This CDR3 has 16 amino acids. V was clipped by 5 bases and J by 2 bases, with 19 bases between them. Germline CDR1 reads LNHDA; CDR2 reads SQIVND (reference sequence). CDR3 nucleotide sequence: TGTGCCAGTAGTCCTCCCGGAGGGGCGGGTACCTACGAGCAGTACTTC. It codes for CASSPPGGAGTYEQYF. Drawing the rest from reference TRBV19 and TRBJ2-7, the complete variable domain is DGGITQSPKYLFRKEGQNVTLSCEQNLNHDAMYWYRQDPGQGLRLIYYSQIVNDFQKGDIAEGYSVSREKKESFPLTVTSAQKNPTAFYLCASSPPGGAGTYEQYFGPGTRLTVT.

This clone occurred a few times. This rearrangement joins TRBV29-1 to TRBJ1-1, with a possible D match to TRBD1 (6 bases). Per germline, CDR1 SQVTM and CDR2 ANQGSEA. This CDR3 is built from 13 residues. Trimming pared 3 bases from V and 4 bases from J, leaving 12 bases between. The CDR3 nucleotides are TGCAGCGTTGATACGGGGGGCTTCACTGAAGCTTTCTTT. Residues: CSVDTGGFTEAFF.

V gene TRBV28 combines with J gene TRBJ2-1; D is perhaps TRBD1 (6 bases). V was cut by 2 bases and J by 1 base, with 12 bases left in between. CDR1 is MDHEN and CDR2 is SYDVKM in the germline V gene. This CDR3 region has 16 residues. The CDR3: CASSLRGIWSYNEQFF. The DNA for the CDR3 is TGTGCCAGCAGTTTAAGGGGGATTTGGTCCTACAATGAGCAGTTCTTC.

The CDR3 nucleotides are TGTGCCAGTAGTATCGAGGGGACACCTAACAATGAGCAGTTCTTC. Translated, it gives CASSIEGTPNNEQFF. The J gene is TRBJ2-1, the V gene TRBV19; TRBD1 might be the D (6 bases). CDR3 size: 15 residues. Germline V CDR1 and CDR2: LNHDA, SQIVND (reference sequence). The V end was cut by 3 bases, the J end by 5 bases, with 14 bases between.

V usage is TRBV5-6 and J usage is TRBJ2-7; no clear D. The germline V and J ends were trimmed by 0 bases and 7 bases, with 11 bases remaining between them. In germline, CDR1 is SGHDT, CDR2 YYEEEE. The CDR3 has 13 residues. CDR3 nucleotides: TGTGCCAGCAGCTTGGCTAGGCCAATGGAGCAGTACTTC. It yields the protein CASSLARPMEQYF.

The rearrangement uses TRBV29-1 and TRBJ2-2; TRBD2 agrees at 7 bases. Trimming at V came to 6 bases and at J to 4 bases, leaving 8 bases not matched to a gene. The CDR3 covers 14 residues. Germline CDR1 is SQVTM and CDR2 is ANQGSEA. CDR3 residues: CSVRWDYITGELFF. As DNA, the CDR3 is TGCAGCGTCCGTTGGGACTACATCACCGGGGAGCTGTTTTTT.